The 10 T cell receptor beta chains listed next were all sequenced from one sample in a study of blood T cells in healthy people across ages. Sample-barcoded 5' priming and a J-beta primer mix drove a second PCR of about 6 to 12 cycles. One entry per CDR3 protein results from TCRdb running MiXCR on the 5' RACE reads. Among fewer than 2,000,000 distinct CDR3 sequences listed, around 36% were seen once. Sequencing was carried out using blood. The receptors shown here come from a woman aged 30 to 39 in good health.

V gene TRBV6-1 combines with J gene TRBJ2-7; 9 nucleotides agree with TRBD1. The V gene end was trimmed by 7 bases and the J gene end by 0 bases; junction bases not matched to a gene: 7. This CDR3 has 15 residues. In germline, CDR1 is MNHNS, CDR2 SASEGT. This chain's CDR3 is CASMSRDRVSYEQYF. In nucleotides, the CDR3 is TGTGCCAGCATGAGCCGGGACAGGGTCTCCTACGAGCAGTACTTC.

The V call is TRBV29-1, the J call TRBJ1-5; 7 bases line up with TRBD1. The CDR3 covers 16 residues. V was clipped by 2 bases and J by 0 bases; unmatched bases: 7. Germline CDR1 and CDR2: SQVTM and ANQGSEA. CDR3 nucleotide sequence: TGCAGCGTTGAAATCGACAGGGTTTATAGCAATCAGCCCCAGCATTTT. Its protein product is CSVEIDRVYSNQPQHF.

This clonotype has more than one count but fewer than ten. The chain links TRBV3-1 to TRBJ1-2; 8 positions agree with TRBD1. The CDR3 spans 16 residues. Germline CDR1 and CDR2: LGHDT and YNNKEL (reference sequence). Trimming at V came to 0 bases and at J to 2 bases, leaving 5 bases not matched to a gene. CDR3 nucleotides: TGTGCCAGCAGCCAAGATTCAGGGGGCGGGAACTATGGCTACACCTTC. It encodes CASSQDSGGGNYGYTF.

V gene TRBV14 combines with J gene TRBJ1-5, with D hard to call. This CDR3 is built from 12 residues. Germline V gene lookup returns CDR1 SGHDN and CDR2 FVKESK. Deletions cut 4 bases from V and 9 bases from J, with 10 bases between. CDR3 coding DNA: TGTGCCAGCAGCCGCCTCCAAGGGCCCCAGCATTTT. This sequence encodes CASSRLQGPQHF.

On this clonotype itself: Germline is not matched at one junction end, which may reflect a read error. This chain joins TRBV29-1 and TRBJ2-5, with D perhaps assigned TRBD1 or TRBD2 (6 bases each). Germline values: CDR1 SQVTM, CDR2 ANQGSEA. The CDR3 totals 12 residues. The CDR3: CGVEGGPETQYF. In DNA, the CDR3 is TGCGGCGTTGAAGGGGGGCCGGAGACCCAGTACTTC.

The rearrangement links TRBV7-9 to TRBJ1-1, with D unresolved. This CDR3 spans 16 amino acids. The ends were cut back, 7 bases at V and 7 bases at J, with 25 bases in the middle. The germline V gene encodes CDR1 SEHNR and CDR2 FQNEAQ (reference sequence). The CDR3 protein is CASNTGRESLSGEAFF. CDR3 DNA: TGTGCCAGCAACACCGGAAGGGAAAGTTTGAGCGGTGAAGCTTTCTTT.

Worth noting for this clonotype: One base away lies a much larger clone, so this may be a sequencing read error. The chain links TRBV3-1 to TRBJ1-2; D gene unclear. The CDR3 consists of 13 residues. From germline, CDR1 is LGHDT and CDR2 YNNKEL (reference sequence). Trimming took 0 bases from V and 4 from J, leaving 6 bases between them. The DNA for the CDR3 is TGTGCCAGCAGCCAAGAACAGCGCTATGGCTACACCTTC. This translates into CASSQEQRYGYTF.

This clonotype has only a few counts. The rearrangement uses TRBV7-9 and TRBJ2-3; TRBD2 agrees at 11 bases. V shed 6 bases and J 2 bases; nucleotides not matched to a gene: 4. This CDR3 comprises 15 residues. Germline V lookup: CDR1 SEHNR, CDR2 FQNEAQ (reference sequence). The CDR3 DNA reads TGTGCCAGCAGGCAGACTAGCGGGGTCACAGATACGCAGTATTTT. As protein: CASRQTSGVTDTQYF.

The rearrangement joins TRBV10-2 to TRBJ2-1; TRBD2 aligns across 16 bases. Per the germline V gene, CDR1 is WSHSY and CDR2 is SAAADI. This CDR3 spans 20 amino acids. The V gene end was trimmed by 7 bases and the J gene end by 0 bases; junction bases not matched to a gene: 12. CDR3 amino acids: CASTDLGTSGGVSSYNEQFF. As DNA, the CDR3 is TGCGCCAGCACTGATCTCGGGACTAGCGGGGGGGTTAGCTCCTACAATGAGCAGTTCTTC.

CDR3 sequence (DNA): TGTGCCAGCAGTCCCGTAGGGCTTAACACGGCTGGCTACACCTTC. It specifies CASSPVGLNTAGYTF. The gene calls are TRBV2 and TRBJ1-2; D gene ambiguous. The CDR3 contains 15 residues. Deletions cut 5 bases from V and 7 bases from J, with 20 bases between. Germline lookup yields CDR1 SNHLY and CDR2 FYNNEI.